This T cell receptor beta chain came from a study of early T cells in non-severe SARS-CoV-2 infection (dated by TCRdb to the early 2020s). About the investigation overall: Bulk RNA from unsorted whole blood was used for TCR sequencing, so alpha and beta chains could not be paired. What the work shows at the level of the full study, not this receptor alone: VDJdb matching was skewed toward anti-spike CD8 responses, so virus-specific expansions were likely underestimated and private and CD4 specificities were missed.

The library was obtained by 5' RACE. The sequencer listed for this sample is NextSeq 500. The TCR library protocol attached unique molecular identifiers to individual cDNA molecules to correct for sequencing error and PCR bias. Both TCR alpha and beta chains were sequenced, and tight co-correlation was observed between alpha and beta sequence abundances in each sample. Under the source paper's analysis protocol: Decombinator V4 was used to perform V gene, J gene and CDR3 annotation of TCR sequences. TCRs were defined as expanded if a significant change between any two time points was detected under a Poisson model with p below 0.0001. TCR abundances were normalised to the total number of TCRs sequenced in each sample and reported as counts per million. MAIT TCRs were defined by TRAV1-2 paired with TRAJ12, TRAJ20 or TRAJ33, and iNKT TCRs by TRAV10 paired with TRAJ18. A search of VDJdb, accessed on 1 November 2021, was run for TCRs annotated to CMV, EBV and SARS-CoV-2, with TCRs annotated for multiple antigens excluded. The raw public data were reprocessed by TCRdb itself: fastp quality trimming at Q25, MiXCR clonotype calling, in-frame beta chains only. CDR3 protein duplicates are merged, each entry listing the most common genes and DNA. TCRdb's processing, not the authors' own work, is the source of the V and J calls. This sample has over 50,000 distinct CDR3 sequences in its table, and less than 9.5% of those were observed once. The ten biggest clones cover over 9.5% of the sample.

CDR1 and CDR2, per the germline V gene, are MNHNS and SASEGT. Cut back by 1 base and 3 bases, the V and J ends lie 16 bases apart. Taken from cysteine to phenylalanine, the CDR3 has 16 residues. Only the CDR3 part of the read is kept: 48 bases, read in frame from the first base. In this sample, this clonotype turned up many times. What this receptor recognizes is not known. The input lacks base qualities; no much larger clone sits a single base away. Set within a cohort of healthcare workers in London, UK, this nested case-control study involved weekly PCR testing of nasopharyngeal swabs along with blood sampling. Healthcare workers were recruited between 23 and 31 March 2020, during the week of the UK lockdown, and were followed weekly for up to roughly 16 weeks.

The sequence joins TRBV6-1 to TRBJ2-7, with no confident D gene call. Here the sequenced sample was whole blood, taken at baseline. This clonotype originated in an adult who was a healthcare worker with PCR-confirmed SARS-CoV-2 infection or an uninfected control (not recorded which). The CDR3 has the sequence CASSEVFGLVLYEQYF. The sequence in DNA is TGTGCCAGCAGTGAAGTCTTCGGGCTAGTTCTCTACGAGCAGTACTTC.